This T cell receptor beta chain stems from a study of immune characterization of retroperitoneal liposarcoma. Between the trimmed V and J ends, which lost 0 bases and 6 bases, there was a span of 15 bases. This CDR3 has 16 residues. Germline CDR1 and CDR2: MNHEY and SMNVEV (reference sequence). TCRdb independently ran MiXCR on the PCR reads; one entry per CDR3 protein. Of 8,000 to 13,000 distinct CDR3 sequences detected, 25% to 35% appear once; the ten largest clones hold over 6.5%. This clonotype ranks as medium-sized. The source of this sequence is a female donor with retroperitoneal liposarcoma. Material: tumor tissue. The chain has TRBV27 and TRBJ2-1; D tentatively reads TRBD1 or TRBD2 (5 bases each). CDR3 amino acids: CASSLSDIGRGNEQFF. The DNA of the CDR3 is TGTGCCAGCAGTTTATCGGACATAGGACGGGGCAATGAGCAGTTCTTC.